The clone carrying this T cell receptor beta chain was picked up one time. The sample is drawn from a study of blood T cell repertoires in COVID-19. Repertoires were generated with immunoSEQ multiplex PCR, while TCRdb's copy carries only in-frame clones and drops some. The table lists 200,000 to 250,000 clones, approximately 91% of them singletons. Looked up from germline, CDR1 is SGHDN and CDR2 is FVKESK. V was clipped by 4 bases and J by 11 bases; unmatched bases: 7. The CDR3 is made up of 13 amino acids. This receptor was taken from a man aged 60 to 69 who had recovered from COVID-19. The V gene is TRBV14, the J gene TRBJ2-3; 9 bases agree with TRBD2. The sample comprised peripheral blood. The CDR3 sequence is CASSRDSGGMQYF. The CDR3 DNA sequence: TGTGCCAGCAGCCGTGATAGCGGGGGAATGCAGTATTTT.